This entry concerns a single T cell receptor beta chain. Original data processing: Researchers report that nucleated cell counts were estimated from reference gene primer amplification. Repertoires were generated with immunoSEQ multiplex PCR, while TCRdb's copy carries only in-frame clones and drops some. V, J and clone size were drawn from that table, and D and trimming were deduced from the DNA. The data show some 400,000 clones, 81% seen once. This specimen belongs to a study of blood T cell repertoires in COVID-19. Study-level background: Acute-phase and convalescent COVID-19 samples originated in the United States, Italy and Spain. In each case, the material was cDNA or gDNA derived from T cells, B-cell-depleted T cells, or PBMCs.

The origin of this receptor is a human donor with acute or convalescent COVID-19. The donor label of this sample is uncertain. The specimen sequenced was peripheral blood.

CDR3 in amino acids: CAWSVRALAVSYEQYF. The CDR3 DNA reads TGTGCCTGGAGTGTACGGGCTCTAGCGGTCTCCTACGAGCAGTACTTC. This chain connects TRBV30 to TRBJ2-7, with 7 bases that match TRBD2. The CDR3 runs to 16 residues. The ends lost 0 bases at V and 0 bases at J; junction bases unmatched: 8. Germline values: CDR1 GTSNPN, CDR2 SVGIG (reference sequence). Full variable domain (rest looked up from reference TRBV30 and TRBJ2-7): SQTIHQWPATLVQPVGSPLSLECTVEGTSNPNLYWYRQAAGRGLQLLFYSVGIGQISSEVPQNLSASRPQDRQFILSSKKLLLSDSGFYLCAWSVRALAVSYEQYFGPGTRLTVT.